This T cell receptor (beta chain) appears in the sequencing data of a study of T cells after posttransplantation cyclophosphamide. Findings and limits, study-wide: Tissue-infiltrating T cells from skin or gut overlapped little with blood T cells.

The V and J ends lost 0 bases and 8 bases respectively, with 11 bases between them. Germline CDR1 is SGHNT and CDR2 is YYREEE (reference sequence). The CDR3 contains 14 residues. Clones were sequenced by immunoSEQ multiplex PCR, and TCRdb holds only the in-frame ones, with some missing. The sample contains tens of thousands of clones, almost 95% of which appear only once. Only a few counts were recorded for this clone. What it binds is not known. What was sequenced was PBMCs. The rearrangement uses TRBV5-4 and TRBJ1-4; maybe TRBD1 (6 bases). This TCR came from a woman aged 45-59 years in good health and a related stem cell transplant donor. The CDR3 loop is CASSLDQGPEKLFF. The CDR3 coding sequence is TGTGCCAGCAGCTTGGACCAGGGGCCAGAAAAACTGTTTTTT.